A selection of T cell receptor beta chains follows, all from one sample in a study of molecular identifiers for immune sequencing clone quantification. TCRdb fed the PCR reads into MiXCR, producing one record per CDR3 protein. The repertoire consists of about half a million distinct CDR3 sequences, with about 21% occurring once and the leading ten covering 0.7% to 0.95%. The sequencing input was naive CD8+ T cells from blood, with Jurkat cell RNA spiked in. The receptor set was obtained from a human donor in good health. Some libraries in this study had Jurkat cell RNA spiked in. CDR3s include the opening cysteine and the closing phenylalanine or tryptophan. The order of the fields is V gene, J gene, clone size, D gene, CDR3 protein, CDR3 DNA. A D gene is named only where the DNA matches it firmly. Part of the rows lack a size; the others show once, few, many or a class for expanded clones.

V gene: TRBV20-1
J gene: TRBJ2-3
clone size: many
D gene: -
CDR3 protein: CSARGMSTDTQYF
CDR3 DNA: TGCAGTGCTAGGGGGATGAGCACAGATACGCAGTATTTT

V gene: TRBV28
J gene: TRBJ2-5
clone size: many
D gene: -
CDR3 protein: CASIRRNQETQYF
CDR3 DNA: TGTGCCAGTATCCGGAGGAACCAAGAGACCCAGTACTTC

V gene: TRBV7-9
J gene: TRBJ2-7
clone size: -
D gene: -
CDR3 protein: CVSSLAPGYEQYF
CDR3 DNA: TGTGTCAGCAGCTTAGCCCCTGGGTACGAGCAGTACTTC

V gene: TRBV7-9
J gene: TRBJ1-6
clone size: few
D gene: TRBD1
CDR3 protein: CASSPTTGVGSPLHF
CDR3 DNA: TGTGCCAGCAGCCCGACTACAGGGGTGGGGTCACCCCTCCACTTT

V gene: TRBV14
J gene: TRBJ1-1
clone size: many
D gene: TRBD1
CDR3 protein: CASSQVPGGIFNTEAFF
CDR3 DNA: TGTGCCAGCAGCCAAGTCCCAGGGGGCATCTTTAACACTGAAGCTTTCTTT

V gene: TRBV4-1
J gene: TRBJ1-4
clone size: few
D gene: -
CDR3 protein: CASSQGGYNEKLFF
CDR3 DNA: TGCGCCAGCAGCCAAGGAGGGTACAATGAAAAACTGTTTTTT

V gene: TRBV7-9
J gene: TRBJ2-6
clone size: many
D gene: -
CDR3 protein: CASSSTGANVLTF
CDR3 DNA: TGTGCCAGCAGTTCGACAGGGGCCAACGTCCTGACTTTC

V gene: TRBV5-6
J gene: TRBJ2-1
clone size: -
D gene: TRBD2
CDR3 protein: CASSSTGLVPNEQFF
CDR3 DNA: TGTGCCAGCAGCTCTACGGGACTAGTCCCCAATGAGCAGTTCTTC

V gene: TRBV4-2
J gene: TRBJ2-7
clone size: -
D gene: -
CDR3 protein: CASSQTGSVLDYEQYF
CDR3 DNA: TGTGCCAGCAGCCAGACAGGCTCAGTCCTGGACTACGAGCAGTACTTC

V gene: TRBV12-3/TRBV12-4
J gene: TRBJ2-7
clone size: few
D gene: -
CDR3 protein: CASSSTVTPNYEQYF
CDR3 DNA: TGTGCCAGCAGTTCCACAGTAACCCCTAACTACGAGCAGTACTTC

V gene: TRBV29-1
J gene: TRBJ2-2
clone size: many
D gene: -
CDR3 protein: CSVKGAPRLEYTGELFF
CDR3 DNA: TGCAGCGTGAAGGGGGCGCCGAGACTAGAATACACCGGGGAGCTGTTTTTT

V gene: TRBV29-1
J gene: TRBJ2-3
clone size: -
D gene: TRBD2
CDR3 protein: CSVPFPGLDLDTQYF
CDR3 DNA: TGCAGCGTCCCCTTCCCCGGACTAGATTTGGATACGCAGTATTTT

V gene: TRBV4-3
J gene: TRBJ2-5
clone size: few
D gene: TRBD2
CDR3 protein: CASSQGGSGRGETQYF
CDR3 DNA: TGCGCCAGCAGCCAAGGGGGTAGCGGGAGGGGAGAGACCCAGTACTTC

V gene: TRBV4-3
J gene: TRBJ2-7
clone size: few
D gene: TRBD2
CDR3 protein: CASSQGYLAGDWEQYF
CDR3 DNA: TGCGCCAGCAGCCAAGGGTACTTAGCGGGAGACTGGGAGCAGTACTTC

V gene: TRBV9
J gene: TRBJ1-6
clone size: many
D gene: -
CDR3 protein: CASSVEGERSPLHF
CDR3 DNA: TGTGCCAGCAGCGTTGAGGGGGAGCGTTCACCCCTCCACTTT

V gene: TRBV4-1
J gene: TRBJ2-5
clone size: -
D gene: -
CDR3 protein: CASSQYPGRGETQYF
CDR3 DNA: TGCGCCAGCAGCCAGTACCCAGGGAGGGGGGAGACCCAGTACTTC

V gene: TRBV12-3/TRBV12-4
J gene: TRBJ2-6
clone size: many
D gene: -
CDR3 protein: CASKFGQRASGANVLTF
CDR3 DNA: TGTGCCAGCAAATTCGGACAGAGAGCCTCTGGTGCCAACGTCCTGACTTTC

V gene: TRBV21-1
J gene: TRBJ2-5
clone size: -
D gene: -
CDR3 protein: CASSVSGTSGFLQETQYF
CDR3 DNA: TGTGCCAGCAGCGTATCCGGGACTAGCGGATTCCTACAAGAGACCCAGTACTTC

V gene: TRBV2
J gene: TRBJ2-4
clone size: many
D gene: -
CDR3 protein: CASSETRQAAKNIQYF
CDR3 DNA: TGTGCCAGCAGTGAAACGCGGCAAGCGGCCAAAAACATTCAGTACTTC

V gene: TRBV11-2
J gene: TRBJ2-7
clone size: few
D gene: -
CDR3 protein: CASSLHRVTYEQYF
CDR3 DNA: TGTGCCAGCAGCTTACATAGGGTCACCTACGAGCAGTACTTC

V gene: TRBV6-5
J gene: TRBJ2-7
clone size: -
D gene: TRBD2
CDR3 protein: CASSYGTSGDRSYEQYF
CDR3 DNA: TGTGCCAGCAGTTACGGGACTAGCGGGGACCGTAGCTACGAGCAGTACTTC

V gene: TRBV4-3
J gene: TRBJ1-1
clone size: many
D gene: -
CDR3 protein: CASSPGHQTNTEAFF
CDR3 DNA: TGCGCCAGCAGCCCGGGACATCAAACGAACACTGAAGCTTTCTTT

V gene: TRBV11-1
J gene: TRBJ2-7
clone size: few
D gene: -
CDR3 protein: CASSNSGGYEQYF
CDR3 DNA: TGTGCCAGCAGCAACAGCGGTGGCTACGAGCAGTACTTC

V gene: TRBV28
J gene: TRBJ1-1
clone size: many
D gene: -
CDR3 protein: CASSLRGANTEAFF
CDR3 DNA: TGTGCCAGCAGTTTAAGGGGGGCAAACACTGAAGCTTTCTTT

V gene: TRBV11-2
J gene: TRBJ2-1
clone size: few
D gene: -
CDR3 protein: CASAAGRGTDNEQFF
CDR3 DNA: TGTGCCAGCGCCGCCGGGCGGGGGACAGACAATGAGCAGTTCTTC

V gene: TRBV7-2
J gene: TRBJ2-3
clone size: many
D gene: TRBD2
CDR3 protein: CASSSTSGITTDTQYF
CDR3 DNA: TGTGCCAGCAGCTCGACTAGCGGGATCACCACAGATACGCAGTATTTT

V gene: TRBV19
J gene: TRBJ1-1
clone size: -
D gene: -
CDR3 protein: CASSALQVMNTEAFF
CDR3 DNA: TGTGCCAGTAGTGCCTTACAGGTGATGAACACTGAAGCTTTCTTT

V gene: TRBV6-2/TRBV6-3
J gene: TRBJ1-1
clone size: -
D gene: -
CDR3 protein: CASSHLDYTEAFF
CDR3 DNA: TGTGCCAGCAGTCACCTTGATTACACTGAAGCTTTCTTT

V gene: TRBV4-3
J gene: TRBJ2-7
clone size: many
D gene: TRBD1
CDR3 protein: CASSQSGTADYEQYF
CDR3 DNA: TGCGCCAGCAGCCAGTCCGGGACAGCAGACTACGAGCAGTACTTC

V gene: TRBV7-2
J gene: TRBJ1-1
clone size: -
D gene: -
CDR3 protein: CASSLMGGDAFF
CDR3 DNA: TGTGCCAGCAGCTTGATGGGGGGCGACGCTTTCTTT

V gene: TRBV5-1
J gene: TRBJ2-3
clone size: many
D gene: TRBD2
CDR3 protein: CASSTGLAGARIITDTQYF
CDR3 DNA: TGCGCCAGCAGCACGGGACTAGCGGGAGCTCGCATCATCACAGATACGCAGTATTTT

V gene: TRBV20-1
J gene: TRBJ2-3
clone size: -
D gene: TRBD1
CDR3 protein: CSESDRGTDTQYF
CDR3 DNA: TGCAGTGAGAGCGACAGGGGGACAGATACGCAGTATTTT

V gene: TRBV28
J gene: TRBJ2-1
clone size: few
D gene: -
CDR3 protein: CASSLTGRSSYNEQFF
CDR3 DNA: TGTGCCAGCAGTCTCACGGGACGGAGCTCCTACAATGAGCAGTTCTTC

V gene: TRBV18
J gene: TRBJ2-7
clone size: -
D gene: -
CDR3 protein: CASSPGVPPYEQYF
CDR3 DNA: TGTGCCAGCTCACCAGGCGTGCCCCCCTACGAGCAGTACTTC

V gene: TRBV19
J gene: TRBJ2-7
clone size: -
D gene: -
CDR3 protein: CATTPGQSLSYEQYF
CDR3 DNA: TGTGCCACTACACCGGGGCAAAGTCTTTCCTACGAGCAGTACTTC

V gene: TRBV5-1
J gene: TRBJ2-1
clone size: many
D gene: TRBD2
CDR3 protein: CASSSILAALHNNEQFF
CDR3 DNA: TGCGCCAGCAGCTCTATTCTAGCGGCCCTACATAACAATGAGCAGTTCTTC

V gene: TRBV27
J gene: TRBJ1-4
clone size: few
D gene: -
CDR3 protein: CASTDTRDTLYEKLFF
CDR3 DNA: TGTGCCAGCACCGATACACGGGACACACTATATGAAAAACTGTTTTTT

V gene: TRBV2
J gene: TRBJ2-7
clone size: few
D gene: -
CDR3 protein: CASSDFWEYF
CDR3 DNA: TGTGCCAGCAGTGATTTTTGGGAGTACTTC

V gene: TRBV20-1
J gene: TRBJ2-3
clone size: -
D gene: TRBD2
CDR3 protein: CSAPGASGGLGTDTQYF
CDR3 DNA: TGCAGTGCCCCGGGCGCTAGCGGGGGGTTGGGCACAGATACGCAGTATTTT

V gene: TRBV20-1
J gene: TRBJ2-3
clone size: -
D gene: -
CDR3 protein: CSVGYWSISTDTQYF
CDR3 DNA: TGCAGTGTTGGGTACTGGAGTATAAGCACAGATACGCAGTATTTT

V gene: TRBV28
J gene: TRBJ1-4
clone size: many
D gene: TRBD1
CDR3 protein: CASSPTGPEKLFF
CDR3 DNA: TGTGCCAGCAGTCCGACAGGGCCGGAAAAACTGTTTTTT

V gene: TRBV3-1
J gene: TRBJ1-1
clone size: -
D gene: -
CDR3 protein: CASSQDAGNEAFF
CDR3 DNA: TGTGCCAGCAGCCAAGATGCGGGGAATGAAGCTTTCTTT

V gene: TRBV12-3/TRBV12-4
J gene: TRBJ2-5
clone size: once
D gene: -
CDR3 protein: CASSDVGKQETQYF
CDR3 DNA: TGTGCCAGCAGCGACGTGGGTAAGCAAGAGACCCAGTACTTC

V gene: TRBV2
J gene: TRBJ1-1
clone size: -
D gene: -
CDR3 protein: CASSADRNTEAFF
CDR3 DNA: TGTGCCAGCAGCGCCGACAGAAACACTGAAGCTTTCTTT

V gene: TRBV4-3
J gene: TRBJ2-5
clone size: few
D gene: TRBD2
CDR3 protein: CASSQSLYGGAQETQYF
CDR3 DNA: TGCGCCAGCAGCCAAAGTCTGTACGGGGGGGCTCAAGAGACCCAGTACTTC

V gene: TRBV7-9
J gene: TRBJ2-7
clone size: many
D gene: -
CDR3 protein: CASSPGAVYEQYF
CDR3 DNA: TGTGCCAGCAGCCCAGGGGCAGTCTACGAGCAGTACTTC